This T cell receptor beta chain was captured in a study of tumour-infiltrating T cells in Burkitt lymphoma. The wider study: Productive clonality predicted overall and progression-free survival.

This clone appeared a few times. The table came from immunoSEQ multiplex PCR; TCRdb's copy has only in-frame clones and leaves some out. The sample yields 5,500 to 7,000 clones, about a tenth seen once. Sequencing was performed on tumor tissue. The receptor was isolated from a human donor with diffuse large B-cell lymphoma.

This chain's CDR3 is CASSEADFTYEQYF. CDR3 nucleotide sequence: TGTGCCAGCAGTGAAGCGGACTTCACCTACGAGCAGTACTTC. The chain employs TRBV2 and TRBJ2-7; weak D call: TRBD2 (5 bases). The CDR3 sequence is 14 residues long. Germline V gene lookup returns CDR1 SNHLY and CDR2 FYNNEI. V lost 0 bases and J lost 2, with 8 bases in between. The entire variable domain, with the rest obtained from reference TRBV2 and TRBJ2-7, is as follows: EPEVTQTPSHQVTQMGQEVILRCVPISNHLYFYWYRQILGQKVEFLVSFYNNEISEKSEIFDDQFSVERPDGSNFTLKIRSTKLEDSAMYFCASSEADFTYEQYFGPGTRLTVT.